These T cell receptor beta chains were read from a single sample in a study of blood T cell repertoires in COVID-19. Sequencing was performed with immunoSEQ multiplex PCR; in TCRdb, only in-frame clones are kept and a portion is missing. Counted here are 180,000 or so clones, around 82% occurring once; the ten biggest clones make up 3.6%. Source material: PBMCs or T cells enriched from blood (not recorded which). These receptors all come from a woman aged 50 to 65 in a cohort exposed to, infected with or recovered from COVID-19 (not recorded which). Each CDR3 is given with its conserved first and last residue. The D gene is left open where the match is weak. Expanded clones get a size class; other rows say once, few or many, or leave the size out.

V gene,J gene,clone size,D gene,CDR3 protein,CDR3 DNA
TRBV19,TRBJ1-5,NA,NA,CASSVGVPIGGNQPQHF,TGTGCCAGTAGTGTCGGGGTCCCCATCGGCGGCAATCAGCCCCAGCATTTT
TRBV24-1,TRBJ2-5,NA,TRBD2,CATSDPRSGGQETQYF,TGTGCCACCAGTGACCCTCGTTCGGGAGGCCAAGAGACCCAGTACTTC
TRBV7-4,TRBJ1-4,NA,NA,CASSFWREKLFF,TGTGCCAGCAGCTTTTGGAGGGAAAAACTGTTTTTT
TRBV6-1,TRBJ2-7,NA,TRBD2,CASSETSAGYEQYF,TGTGCCAGCAGTGAAACTAGCGCAGGTTACGAGCAGTACTTC
TRBV18,TRBJ1-6,NA,TRBD1,CASSPLPGQNNSPLHF,TGTGCCAGCTCACCGCTACCGGGACAGAATAATTCACCCCTCCACTTT
TRBV7-9,TRBJ1-1,NA,NA,CASSPRVNGAFF,TGTGCCAGCAGCCCGAGGGTTAATGGAGCTTTCTTT
TRBV5-5,TRBJ1-2,NA,NA,CASSLEQPLIGYTF,TGTGCCAGCAGCTTGGAACAGCCCCTGATAGGCTACACCTTC
TRBV19,TRBJ1-1,NA,NA,CASRDWRGPGGWITNTEAFF,TGTGCCAGTAGAGATTGGCGGGGGCCGGGCGGTTGGATCACGAACACTGAAGCTTTCTTT
TRBV4-3,TRBJ1-2,NA,NA,CASSQDSGGEYGYTF,TGCGCCAGCAGCCAAGATTCGGGGGGGGAGTATGGCTACACCTTC
TRBV5-4,TRBJ1-2,few,NA,CASSFSNYGYTF,TGTGCCAGCAGCTTCTCTAACTATGGCTACACCTTC
TRBV9,TRBJ1-1,NA,TRBD1,CASSVAGQPNTEAFF,TGTGCCAGCAGCGTAGCGGGACAGCCCAACACTGAAGCTTTCTTT
TRBV27,TRBJ2-7,NA,TRBD2,CASSVAGAYEQYF,TGTGCCAGCAGTGTAGCGGGAGCTTACGAGCAGTACTTC
TRBV2,TRBJ2-7,once,NA,CASIAGSQGYEQYF,TGTGCCAGCATTGCGGGTAGTCAAGGCTACGAGCAGTACTTC
TRBV7-9,TRBJ1-2,NA,NA,CASYAGWDISYGYTF,TGTGCCAGCTATGCAGGATGGGACATAAGCTATGGCTACACCTTC
TRBV7-3,TRBJ2-2,NA,TRBD1,CASSSIGGQGFSGELFF,TGTGCCAGCAGCTCCATCGGGGGACAGGGGTTCTCCGGGGAGCTGTTTTTT
TRBV5-6,TRBJ2-7,NA,NA,CASSLRAGVEQYF,TGTGCCAGCAGCCTCAGGGCTGGGGTCGAGCAGTACTTC